Listed below are T cell receptor beta chains from one sample, sequenced in a study of beta chain features in type 1 diabetes. The method was immunoSEQ multiplex PCR; TCRdb's version includes in-frame clones alone and lacks a portion of them. The sample carries around 250,000 clones, approximately 25% recorded once. Sequences were obtained from naive CD4+ T cells from blood. The receptors come from a woman in her 30s with type 1 diabetes. The CDR3 runs from the conserved cysteine through the conserved F or W. The D gene is left open where the match is weak. Some rows mark clone size as missing; the rest say once, few, many or name a class of expanded clone.

abundance: few; d_gene: -; len: 15; j_gene: TRBJ1-5; v_gene: TRBV2; CDR3aa: CASSLSTGSNQPQHF; CDR3nt: TGTGCCAGCAGTCTGAGTACAGGGAGCAATCAGCCCCAGCATTTT
abundance: -; d_gene: TRBD2; len: 14; j_gene: TRBJ2-1; v_gene: TRBV30; CDR3aa: CAFQTSGSYNEQFF; CDR3nt: TGTGCCTTCCAGACTAGCGGGTCCTACAATGAGCAGTTCTTC
abundance: -; d_gene: -; len: 15; j_gene: TRBJ1-2; v_gene: TRBV18; CDR3aa: CASSPLGGGIRGYTF; CDR3nt: TGTGCCAGCTCACCACTCGGTGGGGGGATCCGAGGCTACACCTTC
abundance: few; d_gene: TRBD2; len: 17; j_gene: TRBJ2-1; v_gene: TRBV19; CDR3aa: CASSWTSGQLPAHEQFF; CDR3nt: TGTGCCAGTAGTTGGACTAGCGGGCAACTCCCCGCCCATGAGCAGTTCTTC
abundance: -; d_gene: TRBD2; len: 12; j_gene: TRBJ2-1; v_gene: TRBV29-1; CDR3aa: CSAGRIGNEQFF; CDR3nt: TGCAGCGCCGGGAGGATAGGCAATGAGCAGTTCTTC
abundance: few; d_gene: TRBD1; len: 14; j_gene: TRBJ2-1; v_gene: TRBV5-1; CDR3aa: CASSQGQGIDEQFF; CDR3nt: TGCGCCAGCAGCCAAGGACAGGGGATCGATGAGCAGTTCTTC
abundance: -; d_gene: TRBD1; len: 16; j_gene: TRBJ2-5; v_gene: TRBV15; CDR3aa: CATSRMGQGLAETQYF; CDR3nt: TGTGCCACCAGCAGAATGGGACAGGGGTTGGCGGAGACCCAGTACTTC
abundance: -; d_gene: -; len: 14; j_gene: TRBJ1-2; v_gene: TRBV18; CDR3aa: CASSPLGGLDGYTF; CDR3nt: TGTGCCAGCTCACCTCTCGGGGGATTGGATGGCTACACCTTC
abundance: few; d_gene: -; len: 14; j_gene: TRBJ2-1; v_gene: TRBV5-1; CDR3aa: CASSLGPAGNEQFF; CDR3nt: TGCGCCAGCAGCTTGGGTCCGGCGGGCAATGAGCAGTTCTTC
abundance: few; d_gene: TRBD1; len: 14; j_gene: TRBJ2-7; v_gene: TRBV19; CDR3aa: CASRTRGQAYEQYF; CDR3nt: TGTGCCAGTAGGACGCGCGGACAGGCCTACGAGCAGTACTTC
abundance: few; d_gene: TRBD1; len: 16; j_gene: TRBJ1-2; v_gene: TRBV4-1; CDR3aa: CASSQPVHGTGYGYTF; CDR3nt: TGCGCCAGCAGCCAACCAGTACACGGGACAGGGTATGGCTACACCTTC
abundance: few; d_gene: -; len: 13; j_gene: TRBJ2-7; v_gene: TRBV18; CDR3aa: CASSPNADREQYF; CDR3nt: TGTGCCAGCTCACCTAACGCGGATCGGGAGCAGTACTTC
abundance: -; d_gene: TRBD1; len: 14; j_gene: TRBJ2-1; v_gene: TRBV28; CDR3aa: CAAKETGVYNEQFF; CDR3nt: TGTGCCGCGAAAGAGACAGGGGTCTACAATGAGCAGTTCTTC
abundance: once; d_gene: -; len: 13; j_gene: TRBJ2-5; v_gene: TRBV7-2; CDR3aa: CASSSWSSETQYF; CDR3nt: TGTGCCAGCAGCTCCTGGAGTTCAGAGACCCAGTACTTC
abundance: few; d_gene: -; len: 15; j_gene: TRBJ2-1; v_gene: TRBV29-1; CDR3aa: CSVERSGRAVHEQFF; CDR3nt: TGCAGCGTTGAACGTAGCGGAAGAGCGGTCCATGAGCAGTTCTTC
abundance: -; d_gene: TRBD1; len: 12; j_gene: TRBJ1-2; v_gene: TRBV30; CDR3aa: CAWLGQGYGYTF; CDR3nt: TGTGCCTGGTTGGGACAGGGATACGGCTACACCTTC
abundance: -; d_gene: -; len: 14; j_gene: TRBJ2-7; v_gene: TRBV5-4; CDR3aa: CASSPRGAVYEQYF; CDR3nt: TGTGCCAGCAGCCCCAGGGGGGCCGTCTACGAGCAGTACTTC
abundance: few; d_gene: TRBD2; len: 16; j_gene: TRBJ2-4; v_gene: TRBV30; CDR3aa: CAWSYRGERFKNIQYF; CDR3nt: TGTGCCTGGAGTTATCGGGGGGAGAGGTTCAAAAACATTCAGTACTTC
abundance: -; d_gene: TRBD2; len: 15; j_gene: TRBJ2-1; v_gene: TRBV9; CDR3aa: CASSVAGLPYNEQFF; CDR3nt: TGTGCCAGCAGCGTAGCGGGACTACCGTACAATGAGCAGTTCTTC
abundance: -; d_gene: TRBD1; len: 16; j_gene: TRBJ2-3; v_gene: TRBV9; CDR3aa: CASSVAWDRGPDTQYF; CDR3nt: TGTGCCAGCAGCGTAGCCTGGGACAGGGGACCAGATACGCAGTATTTT
abundance: -; d_gene: -; len: 14; j_gene: TRBJ2-1; v_gene: TRBV5-4; CDR3aa: CASKRVLAHNEQFF; CDR3nt: TGTGCCAGTAAAAGGGTGCTAGCCCACAATGAGCAGTTCTTC
abundance: few; d_gene: -; len: 14; j_gene: TRBJ2-1; v_gene: TRBV5-1; CDR3aa: CASSFGPGNNEQFF; CDR3nt: TGCGCCAGCAGCTTTGGGCCTGGAAACAATGAGCAGTTCTTC